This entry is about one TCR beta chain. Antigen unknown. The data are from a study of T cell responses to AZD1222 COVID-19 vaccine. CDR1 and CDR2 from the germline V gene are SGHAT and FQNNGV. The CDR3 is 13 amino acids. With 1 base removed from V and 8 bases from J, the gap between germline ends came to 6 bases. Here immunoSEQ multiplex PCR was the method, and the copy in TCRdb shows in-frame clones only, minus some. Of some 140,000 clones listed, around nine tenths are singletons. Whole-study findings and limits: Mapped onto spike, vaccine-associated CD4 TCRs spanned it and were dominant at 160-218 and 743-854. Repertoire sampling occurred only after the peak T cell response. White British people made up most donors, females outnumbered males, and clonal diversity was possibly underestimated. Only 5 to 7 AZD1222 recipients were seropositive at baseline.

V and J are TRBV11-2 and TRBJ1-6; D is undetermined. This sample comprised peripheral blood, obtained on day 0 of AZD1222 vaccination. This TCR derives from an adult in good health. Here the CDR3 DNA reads TGTGCCAGCAGCTTAGGGAGGGATTCACCCCTCCACTTT. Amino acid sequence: CASSLGRDSPLHF.